These 19 T cell receptor beta chains share one sample of origin, sequenced in a study of CD8+CD57+ T cells in acquired aplastic anemia. Profiling of TCR beta VDJ combinations and CDR3 sequences used genomic DNA as template. TCRdb re-analysed the reads in MiXCR, keeping a single row per CDR3 protein. The table shows hundreds of thousands of distinct CDR3 sequences, with approximately 32% occurring only once. Patients picked for sequencing had shown CD8+CD57+ cell expansion detected by flow cytometry. The sequenced sample consisted of sorted CD4+, CD8+, or CD8+CD57+ T cells (not recorded which) from PBMCs. All receptors derive from a human donor with aplastic anemia.

The rearrangement links TRBV7-9 to TRBJ1-6; 7 bases agree with TRBD1. The CDR3 runs 14 residues. Germline loops: CDR1 SEHNR, CDR2 FQNEAQ (reference sequence). The V and J ends lost 4 bases and 10 bases, in that order; junction bases with no gene match: 7. The CDR3: CASSSDREASPLHF. In nucleotides, the CDR3 is TGTGCCAGCAGCTCCGACAGGGAAGCATCACCCCTCCACTTT.

This clonotype was picked up many times. The chain joins TRBV20-1 to TRBJ2-7; D is possibly TRBD2 (5 bases). In germline, CDR1 is DFQATT, CDR2 SNEGSKA (reference sequence). Trimming removed 3 bases at V and 5 bases at J, with 14 bases between. CDR3 length equals 13 residues. Here the CDR3 DNA reads TGCAGTGCTAGCCGGAGGTTTGGGGACGAGCAGTACTTC. It is translated as CSASRRFGDEQYF.

The J gene is TRBJ2-1, the V gene TRBV4-1; 14 bases match TRBD2. CDR1 is MGHRA, CDR2 YSYEKL, per germline. This CDR3 is built from 16 residues. The trim removed 3 bases at V and 8 bases at J, leaving 6 bases unmatched. The CDR3 DNA reads TGCGCCAGCAGCCACACCGGGACTAGCGGGAGACATGAGCAGTTCTTC. Amino acids: CASSHTGTSGRHEQFF.

In this sample, this clonotype turned up many times. The chain is built from TRBV19 and TRBJ1-1; D is possibly TRBD1 (5 bases). This CDR3 is 14 amino acids long. The ends were cut back, 2 bases at V and 8 bases at J, with 15 bases in the middle. Germline V lookup: CDR1 LNHDA, CDR2 SQIVND (reference sequence). The CDR3 nucleotides are TGTGCCAGTAGTATACAGGAGACAGAGCTGGAAGCTTTCTTT. Translation gives CASSIQETELEAFF. Full variable domain (missing parts from reference TRBV19 and TRBJ1-1): DGGITQSPKYLFRKEGQNVTLSCEQNLNHDAMYWYRQDPGQGLRLIYYSQIVNDFQKGDIAEGYSVSREKKESFPLTVTSAQKNPTAFYLCASSIQETELEAFFGQGTRLTVV.

This chain uses TRBV2 with TRBJ1-4; weak D call: TRBD1 (6 bases). V lost 8 bases and J lost 6, with 22 bases in between. The CDR3 consists of 16 residues. CDR1 is SNHLY and CDR2 is FYNNEI in the germline V gene. CDR3 residues: CASSPPRGAEHEKLFF. The CDR3 region has the DNA TGTGCCAGCTCACCACCGAGGGGGGCCGAGCATGAAAAACTGTTTTTT.

This clonotype occurred a few times. V and J are TRBV5-1 and TRBJ2-7; TRBD1 is a possible D gene (5 bases). The CDR3 length is 16 residues. The V and J ends lost 0 bases and 5 bases respectively, with 18 bases between them. The germline V gene encodes CDR1 SGHRS and CDR2 YFSETQ. CDR3 nucleotide sequence: TGCGCCAGCAGCTTGGGAGAATGGGTAGGGGCCCACGAGCAGTACTTC. Translation gives CASSLGEWVGAHEQYF.

The chain is built from TRBV2 and TRBJ1-6; D unresolved. This CDR3 is built from 14 residues. Trimming took 3 bases from V and 7 from J, leaving 10 bases between them. CDR1 and CDR2 (germline): SNHLY, FYNNEI. The CDR3 coding sequence is TGTGCCAGCAGTGAGGGCCGGCGGAATTCACCCCTCCACTTT. The encoded protein is CASSEGRRNSPLHF.

This clonotype was counted many times. V usage is TRBV9 and J usage is TRBJ2-7; D unresolved. Trimming shortened V by 0 bases and J by 6 bases, and 10 bases separated the two germline ends. The CDR3 has 13 residues. CDR1 SGDLS and CDR2 YYNGEE come from the germline V gene. The CDR3 protein is CASSVVGSGEQYF. Written as DNA, the CDR3 is TGTGCCAGCAGCGTAGTAGGGTCGGGCGAGCAGTACTTC.

This clonotype was recorded many times. This chain links TRBV14 with TRBJ2-5; maybe TRBD1 (5 bases). CDR1 and CDR2 (germline): SGHDN, FVKESK. V lost 1 base, J lost 5 bases, and 11 bases lay in between. This CDR3 spans 14 amino acids. For the CDR3, the DNA is TGTGCCAGCAGCCAAGGTCTGCCAGGGGAGACCCAGTACTTC. This gives the protein CASSQGLPGETQYF.

The table lists this clonotype with a few counts. The chain is built from TRBV19 and TRBJ1-4; the match to TRBD1 covers 9 bases. Trimming cost V 4 bases and J 4 bases; bases outside gene matches: 7. The CDR3 extends over 16 amino acids. The V gene's germline CDR1 is LNHDA and CDR2 SQIVND (reference sequence). The CDR3 reads CASSTIQGASNEKLFF. In DNA form, the CDR3 reads TGTGCCAGTAGTACCATACAGGGGGCCAGTAATGAAAAACTGTTTTTT.

The table lists this clonotype with many counts. This chain connects TRBV4-1 to TRBJ1-6; 11 positions agree with TRBD1. The germline gives CDR1 MGHRA, CDR2 YSYEKL. With V trimmed by 0 bases and J by 8 bases, 3 bases remained unmatched. The CDR3 is 16 amino acids. This chain's CDR3 is CASSQEDRGQYSPLHF. As DNA, the CDR3 is TGCGCCAGCAGCCAAGAGGACAGGGGGCAGTATTCACCCCTCCACTTT.

As to this clonotype: The conserved phenylalanine or tryptophan normally closing the CDR3 is absent here, so this likely arose from a read error. This chain links TRBV15 with TRBJ2-1, with D tentatively TRBD1 or TRBD2 (5 bases each). The CDR3 spans 16 residues. Germline V gene data show CDR1 as LNHNV and CDR2 as YYDKDF (reference sequence). V was clipped by 4 bases and J by 1 base, with 14 bases between them. DNA of the CDR3: TGTGCCACCAGCATCCGGGACGCCGCATCCTACAATGAGCAGTTCCTC. Protein sequence: CATSIRDAASYNEQFL.

A note on this clonotype: This clone may be a read error of a much larger clone one base away. The chain couples TRBV9 to TRBJ1-5; D not certain. The germline gives CDR1 SGDLS, CDR2 YYNGEE. The CDR3 has 13 residues. In nucleotides, the CDR3 is TGTGCCAGCAGCGTAGGTAACACGCTGCCCCGGCATTTT. Its translation: CASSVGNTLPRHF.

This clonotype was counted at least ten times. This rearrangement joins TRBV20-1 to TRBJ2-7; D ambiguous. The V and J ends lost 3 bases and 3 bases respectively, with 12 bases between them. Germline values: CDR1 DFQATT, CDR2 SNEGSKA (reference sequence). The CDR3 extends over 13 amino acids. CDR3 DNA: TGCAGTGCTAGTCAGACGGTAAACTACGAGCAGTACTTC. Amino acid sequence: CSASQTVNYEQYF.

Only a few counts were recorded for this clonotype. V and J are TRBV12-3 or TRBV12-4 and TRBJ2-1; 10 bases are a match to TRBD2. CDR3 length: 15 residues. After removal of 6 bases from V and 4 bases from J, the junction contained 6 bases not matched to a gene. The CDR3 is CASSFRTSGYNEQFF. The CDR3 DNA sequence: TGTGCCAGCAGCTTCCGGACTAGCGGTTACAATGAGCAGTTCTTC.

This clonotype was detected ten times or more. The chain carries TRBV20-1 and TRBJ2-7, with 10 bases aligning to TRBD1. The CDR3 is made up of 15 amino acids. The germline gives CDR1 DFQATT, CDR2 SNEGSKA (reference sequence). V gave up 6 bases and J gave up 3 bases; unmatched junction bases: 11. CDR3 sequence reads: CSAKAAWTGGYEQYF. The CDR3 DNA reads as TGCAGTGCCAAAGCCGCATGGACAGGGGGCTACGAGCAGTACTTC.

This clonotype was counted ten times or more. The genes are TRBV7-9 and TRBJ2-5; D remains unclear. This CDR3 region has 12 residues. The germline V and J ends were trimmed by 7 bases and 2 bases, with 8 bases remaining between them. Germline CDR1 reads SEHNR; CDR2 reads FQNEAQ (reference sequence). The CDR3 loop reads CASTILQETQYF. The CDR3 DNA follows: TGTGCCAGCACCATTCTTCAAGAGACCCAGTACTTC.

The V gene is TRBV12-3 or TRBV12-4, the J gene TRBJ1-5, with D possibly TRBD1 on 6 matching bases. Trimming cost V 7 bases and J 4 bases, with 17 bases left between them. CDR3 length: 15 residues. CDR3 sequence: CASTNGQGLNQPQHF. The CDR3 DNA reads as TGTGCCAGCACCAACGGGCAGGGGCTGAATCAGCCCCAGCATTTT.

V usage is TRBV15 and J usage is TRBJ2-7; perhaps TRBD2 as D (6 bases). The V and J ends lost 1 base and 3 bases respectively, with 13 bases between them. CDR3 length: 15 amino acids. Germline V CDR1 and CDR2: LNHNV, YYDKDF (reference sequence). In nucleotides, the CDR3 is TGTGCCACCAGCAGAGGCCCGGGAGCGCTCTACGAGCAGTACTTC. It codes for CATSRGPGALYEQYF.